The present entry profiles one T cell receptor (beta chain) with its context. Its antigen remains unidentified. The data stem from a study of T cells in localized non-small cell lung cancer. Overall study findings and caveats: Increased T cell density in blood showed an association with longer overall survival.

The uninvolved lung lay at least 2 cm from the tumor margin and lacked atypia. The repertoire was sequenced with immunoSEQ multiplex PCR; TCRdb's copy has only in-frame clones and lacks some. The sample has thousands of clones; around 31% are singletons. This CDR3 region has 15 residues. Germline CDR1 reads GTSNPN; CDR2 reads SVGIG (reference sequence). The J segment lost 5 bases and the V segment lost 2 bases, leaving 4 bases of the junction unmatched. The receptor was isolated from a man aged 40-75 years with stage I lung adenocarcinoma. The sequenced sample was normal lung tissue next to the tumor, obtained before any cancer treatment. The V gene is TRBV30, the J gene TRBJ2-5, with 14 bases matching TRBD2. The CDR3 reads CAWSSGTSGSETQYF. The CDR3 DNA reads TGTGCCTGGAGTTCCGGGACTAGCGGGAGCGAGACCCAGTACTTC.